The sequence of this TCR beta chain was determined in a study of shared clonotypes between healthy human individuals. Overall study results and limits: Having only a few donors restricted how much genetic and exposure-history diversity was captured.

Sequencing on ten immunoSEQ deep assay plates was performed for unsorted PBMC DNA. In the study's own analysis: Junction-only sequences without quality scores were provided by ImmunoSEQ, so filtering was different. Profiling relied on immunoSEQ multiplex PCR, and the TCRdb table lists in-frame clones only, not all of them. From that table come the V and J calls and clone size; the DNA was used to work out D and trimming. The data show fewer than 650,000 clones, around 78% seen once. Adult Caucasians living in Nashville, Tennessee made up all of the donors. This clone was counted only a few times. Its antigen is still unknown. This TCR was sampled from a woman aged 40 to 49 in good health. Some clones in this sample may be carry-over from other donors' samples. The specimen was PBMCs.

DNA of the CDR3: TGTGCCAGCAGCGTAGTCCTAGCGGGGAACACCGGGGAGCTGTTTTTT. It encodes CASSVVLAGNTGELFF. This chain joins TRBV9 and TRBJ2-2; 8 bases are a match to TRBD2. The CDR3 is 16 residues long. Germline CDR1 and CDR2: SGDLS and YYNGEE. V trimming: 0 bases; J trimming: 1 base; junction bases outside the gene matches: 2.